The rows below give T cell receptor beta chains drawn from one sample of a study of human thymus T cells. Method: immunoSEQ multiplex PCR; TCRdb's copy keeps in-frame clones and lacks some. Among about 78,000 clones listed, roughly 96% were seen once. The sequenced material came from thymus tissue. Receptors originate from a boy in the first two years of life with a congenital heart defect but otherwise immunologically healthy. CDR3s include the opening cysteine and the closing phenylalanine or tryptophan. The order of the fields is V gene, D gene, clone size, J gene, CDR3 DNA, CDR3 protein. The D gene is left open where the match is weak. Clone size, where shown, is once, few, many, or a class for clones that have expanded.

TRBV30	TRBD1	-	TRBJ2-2	TGTGCCTGGAGAAAGGGACAGGGGGACACCGGGGAGCTGTTTTTT	CAWRKGQGDTGELFF
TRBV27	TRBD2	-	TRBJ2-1	TGTGCCAGCTTCCAGCGGGAGTGCTCCAATGAGCAGTTCTTC	CASFQRECSNEQFF
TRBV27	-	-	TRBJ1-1	TGTGCCAGCAGCACCCGAGTTTATCAAGTCGGACCCAGACACACTGAAGCTTTCTTT	CASSTRVYQVGPRHTEAFF
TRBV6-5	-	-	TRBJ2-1	TGTGCCAGCAGTTACTCCCACAGGGTCAATGAGCAGTTCTTC	CASSYSHRVNEQFF
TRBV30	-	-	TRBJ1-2	TGTGCCTGGAGTGTAAATTGGGCGGATTATGGCTACACCTTC	CAWSVNWADYGYTF
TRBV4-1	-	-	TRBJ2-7	TGCGCCAGCAGCCAAGAGGGGTCAGGCTTTTCCTACGAGCAGTACTTC	CASSQEGSGFSYEQYF
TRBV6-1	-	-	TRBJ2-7	TGTGCCAGCAGTCTACGGTTCGCTCGGTACGAGCAGTACTTC	CASSLRFARYEQYF
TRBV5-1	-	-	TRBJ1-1	TGCGCCAGCAGCTTGGCCAATTGGGGTGGGACCTTAAACACTGAAGCTTTCTTT	CASSLANWGGTLNTEAFF
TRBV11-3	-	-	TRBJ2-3	TGTGCCAGCAGCTTAGATCTGCGGGACCCTAGCACAGATACGCAGTATTTT	CASSLDLRDPSTDTQYF
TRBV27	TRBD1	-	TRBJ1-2	TGTGCCAGCAGTTTATCGTACAGGGGGAGGGTTAACTATGGCTACACCTTC	CASSLSYRGRVNYGYTF
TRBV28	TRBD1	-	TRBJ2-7	TGTGCCAGTAGAGAGATAAAAGGGACAGTTACCCCCTACGAGCAGTACTTC	CASREIKGTVTPYEQYF
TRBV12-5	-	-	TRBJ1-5	TGTGCTAGTGGTTTGGTCTATAGCAATCAGCCCCAGCATTTT	CASGLVYSNQPQHF
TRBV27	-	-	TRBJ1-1	TGTGCCAGCAGTTTATCGTTTAACAAGCTGAACACTGAAGCTTTCTTT	CASSLSFNKLNTEAFF
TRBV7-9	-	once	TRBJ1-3	TGTGCCAGCAGCTTAAAAACCCTGGGGGACACCATATATTTT	CASSLKTLGDTIYF
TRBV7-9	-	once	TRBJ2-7	TGTGCCAGCAGCTTAAGCTTTAGCTACGAGCAGTACTTC	CASSLSFSYEQYF
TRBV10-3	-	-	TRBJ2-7	TGTGCCATCAGTGAGGTCTATTACGAGCAGTACTTC	CAISEVYYEQYF
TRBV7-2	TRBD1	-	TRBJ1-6	TGTGCCAGCAGCTTAGACCCTCTACAGGGGGCGAGGAGTAATTCACCCCTCCACTTT	CASSLDPLQGARSNSPLHF